Presented here are 20 T cell receptor beta chains from one specimen sequenced in a study of graft-versus-host responses after intestinal transplantation. These receptors have no identified antigens. TCRdb's table, derived via immunoSEQ multiplex PCR, lists solely in-frame clones and lacks some. This sample has tens of thousands of clones, with about 93% found just once. This sample comprised unstimulated CD8+ T cells sorted from spleen or lymph node cells, obtained before intestinal transplant. All receptors come from a human donor who received an intestinal transplant.

This chain links TRBV13 with TRBJ2-5, with D possibly matching TRBD1 (6 bases). CDR1 is PRHDT and CDR2 is FYEKMQ in the germline V gene (reference sequence). This CDR3 is 15 amino acids long. The V gene lost 1 base and the J gene lost 1 base, with 10 bases spanning the gap. CDR3 amino acids: CASSLAQGPQETQYF. The CDR3, as DNA: TGTGCCAGCAGCTTAGCACAGGGACCCCAAGAGACCCAGTACTTC.

The chain couples TRBV2 to TRBJ2-7; D not resolved. Trimming removed 2 bases at V and 6 bases at J, with 11 bases between. Germline V CDR1 and CDR2: SNHLY, FYNNEI. This CDR3 has 13 amino acids. CDR3 nucleotide sequence: TGTGCCAGCAGTGAAAGTTCTAGTTCCGAGCAGTACTTC. Protein product: CASSESSSSEQYF.

This clone was picked up a small number of times. This CDR3 reads CASRRGQGNTEAFF. The CDR3 coding sequence is TGTGCCAGCAGGAGGGGACAGGGAAATACTGAAGCTTTCTTT. The rearrangement joins TRBV2 to TRBJ1-1, with 9 bases aligning to TRBD1. This CDR3 has 14 amino acids. Losses at the gene ends were 6 bases for V and 5 bases for J; bases not matched to a gene: 7. Germline V gene sequence: CDR1 SNHLY, CDR2 FYNNEI.

This chain joins TRBV4-1 and TRBJ2-1, with 8 bases aligning to TRBD2. The CDR3 sequence is 18 residues long. The V gene end was trimmed by 0 bases and the J gene end by 8 bases; junction bases not matched to a gene: 15. Germline V gives CDR1 MGHRA, CDR2 YSYEKL. CDR3: CASSQDPSRAGDRDEQFF. The CDR3 DNA follows: TGCGCCAGCAGCCAAGACCCCTCGCGAGCGGGGGATCGGGATGAGCAGTTCTTC.

J is TRBJ1-1 and V is TRBV11-2, with D unresolved. V lost 0 bases and J lost 6, with 5 bases in between. Germline V lookup: CDR1 SGHAT, CDR2 FQNNGV. The CDR3 has 12 residues. In nucleotides, the CDR3 is TGTGCCAGCAGCTTAGATCTTTCTGAAGCTTTCTTT. Protein product: CASSLDLSEAFF.

The gene calls are TRBV27 and TRBJ2-7, with 13 bases matching TRBD2. Germline V gene data show CDR1 as MNHEY and CDR2 as SMNVEV (reference sequence). V shed 5 bases and J 7 bases; nucleotides not matched to a gene: 8. The CDR3 extends over 15 amino acids. The CDR3 loop reads CASSPGLAGVREQYF. The CDR3 nucleotides read TGTGCCAGCAGTCCTGGACTAGCGGGAGTGAGGGAGCAGTACTTC.

The chain recombines TRBV5-5 with TRBJ1-1; D perhaps matches TRBD1 (5 bases). Germline values: CDR1 SGHKS, CDR2 YYEKEE (reference sequence). V shed 4 bases and J shed 1 base, with 14 bases lying between them. The CDR3 sequence is 15 residues long. CDR3 protein: CASSPDPGGNTEAFF. CDR3 sequence (DNA): TGTGCCAGCAGCCCCGACCCCGGGGGGAACACTGAAGCTTTCTTT.

This clone is a singleton in its sample. This chain connects TRBV5-1 to TRBJ1-2; the match to TRBD1 covers 9 bases. J lost 4 bases, V lost 4 bases, and 8 bases had no gene match. CDR1 is SGHRS, CDR2 YFSETQ, per germline. The CDR3 is made up of 15 amino acids. CDR3 amino acids: CASSTRQGVTYGYTF. CDR3 in DNA: TGCGCCAGCAGCACCAGACAGGGGGTGACCTATGGCTACACCTTC.

The chain has TRBV4-1 and TRBJ2-1, with TRBD2 matching over 8 bases. J was trimmed by 7 bases and V by 6 bases; bases with no gene match: 8. The CDR3 is 14 amino acids. Germline CDR1 MGHRA, CDR2 YSYEKL. CDR3 bases: TGCGCCAGCAGAGGATTGGCGGGAGGAAATGAGCAGTTCTTC. It codes for CASRGLAGGNEQFF.

This chain links TRBV27 with TRBJ2-2; a weak D match, TRBD1 (6 bases). V dropped 5 bases and J dropped 1 base, with 8 bases sitting between them. CDR1 MNHEY and CDR2 SMNVEV come from the germline V gene (reference sequence). The length of the CDR3 is 14 residues. The CDR3 reads CASSQGMNTGELFF. DNA of the CDR3: TGTGCCAGCAGTCAGGGGATGAACACCGGGGAGCTGTTTTTT.

This clone was recorded only once. The V gene is TRBV6-1, the J gene TRBJ2-5, with TRBD1 matching over 8 bases. With the DNA end fitting TRBJ2-7 better, the J assignment may be wrong. This CDR3 has 15 amino acids. Germline CDR1 is MNHNS and CDR2 is SASEGT. The CDR3 DNA reads TGTGCCAGCAGGAGCAGGGGGCTAGAAGGCTACGAGCAGTACTTC. Amino acid sequence: CASRSRGLEGYEQYF.

This clone was found a few times. V usage is TRBV2 and J usage is TRBJ2-1, with TRBD2 matching over 9 bases. CDR3 length: 14 residues. With V trimmed by 3 bases and J by 10 bases, 7 bases remained unmatched. Germline CDR1 and CDR2: SNHLY and FYNNEI. CDR3 DNA sequence: TGTGCCAGCAGTGAGGGTAGCGGGAGTGGGGAGCAGTTCTTC. It specifies CASSEGSGSGEQFF. Looking up the rest from reference TRBV2 and TRBJ2-1 gives the full variable domain: EPEVTQTPSHQVTQMGQEVILRCVPISNHLYFYWYRQILGQKVEFLVSFYNNEISEKSEIFDDQFSVERPDGSNFTLKIRSTKLEDSAMYFCASSEGSGSGEQFFGPGTRLTVL.

The chain carries TRBV5-1 and TRBJ2-3; TRBD2 matches 11 bases. Germline V CDR1 and CDR2: SGHRS, YFSETQ. The CDR3 has 20 residues. V was clipped by 0 bases and J by 2 bases; unmatched bases: 14. CDR3 region: CASSLERQGLAVVITDTQYF. In nucleotides, the CDR3 is TGCGCCAGCAGCTTGGAAAGACAGGGACTAGCGGTGGTAATCACAGATACGCAGTATTTT.

The rearrangement uses TRBV7-8 and TRBJ2-5, with 9 bases matching TRBD1. The germline CDR1 and CDR2 sequences are SGHVS and FQNEAQ. The CDR3 covers 17 residues. Germline trimming cut 4 bases from V and 2 bases from J; bases unmatched to any gene: 11. The CDR3 bases are TGTGCCAGCAGCTACAGAACCGGGACAGGGACACAAGAGACCCAGTACTTC. Translated, it gives CASSYRTGTGTQETQYF.

The J gene is TRBJ2-1, the V gene TRBV27; 9 bases line up with TRBD2. The germline gives CDR1 MNHEY, CDR2 SMNVEV (reference sequence). Trimming cost V 3 bases and J 3 bases; bases outside gene matches: 0. The CDR3 contains 14 residues. CDR3 coding DNA: TGTGCCAGCAGTTTTAGCGGGGGCTACAATGAGCAGTTCTTC. Translating gives CASSFSGGYNEQFF.

The gene calls are TRBV9 and TRBJ2-7; D gene ambiguous. Germline V gives CDR1 SGDLS, CDR2 YYNGEE. V gave up 4 bases and J gave up 6 bases, with 11 bases separating them. The CDR3 loop spans 12 amino acids. This CDR3 is CASSRVESEQYF. The DNA of the CDR3 is TGTGCCAGCAGCCGAGTGGAGTCCGAGCAGTACTTC.

This clone was seen just once. The gene calls are TRBV7-3 and TRBJ2-3, with D perhaps matching TRBD2 (6 bases). From germline, CDR1 is SGHTA and CDR2 FQGTGA. The CDR3 is 15 amino acids. The ends were cut back, 2 bases at V and 2 bases at J, with 11 bases in the middle. The CDR3, as DNA: TGTGCCAGCAGCTTATCCGGGGGTACCACAGATACGCAGTATTTT. This sequence encodes CASSLSGGTTDTQYF. The variable domain in full, with the rest retrieved from reference TRBV7-3 and TRBJ2-3, is GAGVSQTPSNKVTEKGKYVELRCDPISGHTALYWYRQSLGQGPEFLIYFQGTGAADDSGLPNDRFFAVRPEGSVSTLKIQRTERGDSAVYLCASSLSGGTTDTQYFGPGTRLTVL.

The chain uses TRBV4-2 and TRBJ2-7; 8 bases are a match to TRBD1. The CDR3 is 18 residues long. Germline V CDR1 and CDR2: LGHNA, YNFKEQ. The trim removed 0 bases at V and 5 bases at J, leaving 15 bases unmatched. The CDR3 region is CASSQDGSWRTGHHEQYF. The CDR3, as DNA: TGTGCCAGCAGCCAAGATGGGTCGTGGAGGACAGGGCACCACGAGCAGTACTTC.

The CDR3 protein is CASSYSAGSNEKLFF. The CDR3 DNA sequence: TGTGCCAGCAGTTACTCAGCGGGGAGTAATGAAAAACTGTTTTTT. The V call is TRBV6-5, the J call TRBJ1-4; no clear D gene. V was clipped by 0 bases and J by 4 bases, with 9 bases between them. This CDR3 has 15 amino acids. The germline V gene has CDR1 MNHEY and CDR2 SVGAGI.

This clone was found once. The genes are TRBV6-4 and TRBJ2-1; D not resolved. This CDR3 is built from 13 residues. Germline CDR1 and CDR2: MRHNA and SNTAGT. Trimming removed 2 bases at V and 9 bases at J, with 11 bases between. This chain's CDR3 is CASSDPLIGEQFF. The CDR3 bases are TGTGCCAGCAGTGACCCCTTAATCGGTGAGCAGTTCTTC.